Listed here are 32 T cell receptor beta chains from one sample, sequenced in a study of blood T cell repertoires in COVID-19. Clones were read by immunoSEQ multiplex PCR, and TCRdb kept only the in-frame ones, dropping some. The sample lists over 250,000 clones, about 80% occurring once. Sequenced material: PBMCs or T cells enriched from blood (not recorded which). These receptors were collected from a man aged 25 to 45 with acute COVID-19.

This chain connects TRBV11-3 to TRBJ2-1, with D maybe TRBD2 (6 bases). This CDR3 comprises 14 residues. V was trimmed by 5 bases and J by 4 bases, leaving 12 bases between them. Looked up from germline, CDR1 is SGHNT and CDR2 is YENEEA. Here the CDR3 reads CASSRPGLYNEQFF. The CDR3 bases are TGTGCCAGCAGCCGGCCGGGACTGTACAATGAGCAGTTCTTC.

This clone was seen just once. The chain uses TRBV5-1 and TRBJ2-2; D is unresolved. CDR3 length: 14 amino acids. V lost 4 bases, J lost 6 bases, and 13 bases lay in between. CDR1 and CDR2 (germline): SGHRS, YFSETQ. The CDR3 DNA is TGCGCCAGCAGCCAGAGGTCCCCGGCCGGGGAGCTGTTTTTT. Encoded protein: CASSQRSPAGELFF.

V usage is TRBV2 and J usage is TRBJ1-6; 7 bases agree with TRBD1. Germline CDR1 SNHLY, CDR2 FYNNEI. The length of the CDR3 is 15 residues. V lost 4 bases to trimming and J lost 9 bases; unmatched junction nucleotides: 9. Here the CDR3 DNA reads TGTGCCAGCAGTGCGGACAGGAAAGTGGGTTCACCCCTCCACTTT. As protein: CASSADRKVGSPLHF.

V and J are TRBV15 and TRBJ1-1, with 10 bases aligning to TRBD1. There are 16 residues in the CDR3. J was trimmed by 3 bases and V by 3 bases; bases with no gene match: 7. CDR1 and CDR2 from the germline V gene are LNHNV and YYDKDF (reference sequence). As DNA, the CDR3 is TGTGCCACCAGCAGGACGGGGGGGACAGGGGACACTGAAGCTTTCTTT. Translated: CATSRTGGTGDTEAFF.

V is TRBV25-1 and J is TRBJ2-3; 8 bases align to TRBD1. The ends lost 4 bases at V and 3 bases at J; junction bases unmatched: 12. CDR3 size: 17 residues. CDR1 MGHDK and CDR2 SYGVNS come from the germline V gene. The CDR3 loop is CASSARIGQGRTDTQYF. The DNA of the CDR3 is TGTGCCAGCAGTGCTCGTATAGGACAGGGAAGGACAGATACGCAGTATTTT.

J is TRBJ2-3 and V is TRBV7-2; 9 positions agree with TRBD1. CDR3 length equals 16 residues. Trimming cost V 5 bases and J 2 bases; bases outside gene matches: 8. Germline loops: CDR1 SGHTA, CDR2 FQGNSA. For the CDR3, the DNA is TGTGCCAGCAGCCCGAAAGGGACAGGGTTCACAGATACGCAGTATTTT. This encodes CASSPKGTGFTDTQYF.

This clone was detected a few times. A much larger clone sits a single nucleotide away, making a read error possible. V is TRBV6-4 and J is TRBJ2-2; 11 bases line up with TRBD1. Germline CDR1 is MRHNA and CDR2 is SNTAGT. The trim removed 3 bases at V and 6 bases at J, leaving 0 bases unmatched. This CDR3 spans 14 amino acids. Here the CDR3 DNA reads TGTGCCAGCAGTGAGGGACAGGGGGCCGGGGAGCTGTTTTTT. It is translated as CASSEGQGAGELFF.

The rearrangement joins TRBV23-1 to TRBJ2-7; TRBD2 matches at 8 bases. TRBV23-1 is annotated as an ORF whose role is uncertain. V was pared by 2 bases and J by 7 bases, with 7 bases of the junction left unmatched. The CDR3 has 14 amino acids. CDR3 amino acids: CASSQRDPGGEQYV. In nucleotides, the CDR3 is TGCGCCAGCAGTCAACGGGACCCGGGGGGGGAGCAGTACGTC.

The gene calls are TRBV3-1 (or the pseudogene TRBV3-2) and TRBJ2-1, with D perhaps TRBD1 (8 bases). This CDR3 region has 17 residues. Germline V gene lookup returns CDR1 LGHDT and CDR2 YNNKEL (reference sequence). V was clipped by 5 bases and J by 4 bases, with 21 bases between them. CDR3 amino acids: CASSAGQGLAEYNEQFF. The CDR3 region has the DNA TGTGCCAGCAGCGCAGGACAGGGCCTAGCGGAGTACAATGAGCAGTTCTTC.

In the case of this clone: Mismatch with germline at one junction end may stem from a read error. This chain links TRBV5-1 with TRBJ2-3, with TRBD2 matching 12 bases. This CDR3 contains 16 residues. CDR1 SGHRS and CDR2 YFSETQ come from the germline V gene. The CDR3 loop reads CASSFLAGGSTDTQYF. The CDR3 coding sequence is TGTGCCAGCAGCTTCCTAGCGGGAGGGAGCACAGATACGCAGTATTTT.

This chain links TRBV7-2 with TRBJ1-1; D gene uncertain. V was trimmed by 6 bases and J by 1 base, leaving 6 bases between them. CDR3 length: 12 residues. The V gene's germline CDR1 is SGHTA and CDR2 FQGNSA. The chain's CDR3 is CASRRRNTEAFF. The DNA of the CDR3 is TGTGCCAGCAGGAGGAGGAACACTGAAGCTTTCTTT.

The V and J genes are TRBV10-3 and TRBJ2-3; D is perhaps TRBD2 (6 bases). The V gene's germline CDR1 is ENHRY and CDR2 SYGVKD. The CDR3 is made up of 14 amino acids. V lost 8 bases to trimming and J lost 0 bases, with 12 bases between them. The CDR3 protein is CAIDDGTSTDTQYF. The CDR3 bases are TGTGCCATCGATGACGGGACTAGCACAGATACGCAGTATTTT.

V is TRBV11-2 and J is TRBJ1-1; D remains ambiguous. Germline CDR1 reads SGHAT; CDR2 reads FQNNGV. V gave up 5 bases and J gave up 7 bases, with 8 bases separating them. The CDR3 has 11 amino acids. DNA of the CDR3: TGTGCCAGCAGCCACGGGAATGAAGCTTTCTTT. Protein: CASSHGNEAFF.

The chain recombines TRBV23-1 with TRBJ2-7, with D possibly matching TRBD1 (6 bases). TRBV23-1 is an open reading frame whose function is uncertain. CDR3 size: 11 residues. V was trimmed by 10 bases and J by 5 bases, leaving 12 bases between them. In DNA form, the CDR3 reads TGCGCCAACTCACAGGGAGACGAGCAGTACGTC. Amino acid sequence: CANSQGDEQYV.

The J gene is TRBJ1-1, the V gene TRBV2, with D unclear. Trimming shortened V by 3 bases and J by 2 bases, and 10 bases separated the two germline ends. The V gene's germline CDR1 is SNHLY and CDR2 FYNNEI. This CDR3 contains 14 residues. The chain's CDR3 is CASSEGPGNTEAFF. CDR3 nucleotides: TGTGCCAGCAGTGAGGGCCCCGGAAACACTGAAGCTTTCTTT. The full variable domain, with the rest looked up from reference TRBV2 and TRBJ1-1, is EPEVTQTPSHQVTQMGQEVILRCVPISNHLYFYWYRQILGQKVEFLVSFYNNEISEKSEIFDDQFSVERPDGSNFTLKIRSTKLEDSAMYFCASSEGPGNTEAFFGQGTRLTVV.

The rearrangement links TRBV18 to TRBJ1-4; 7 positions agree with TRBD1. Germline CDR1 reads KGHSH; CDR2 reads LQKENI. The CDR3 runs to 13 residues. Trimming removed 5 bases from V and 5 bases from J; junction bases left unmatched: 2. The DNA for the CDR3 is TGTGCCAGCTCAGAGGGACAGAATGAAAAACTGTTTTTT. As protein: CASSEGQNEKLFF.

This chain links TRBV19 with TRBJ1-1; tentatively, D is TRBD1 (6 bases). Germline CDR1 is LNHDA and CDR2 is SQIVND (reference sequence). The CDR3 sequence is 14 residues long. The germline V and J ends were trimmed by 5 bases and 5 bases, with 15 bases remaining between them. The CDR3 is CASSRDTVVTEAFF. CDR3 in DNA: TGTGCCAGTAGTCGGGACACGGTGGTGACTGAAGCTTTCTTT.

The V call is TRBV11-3, the J call TRBJ2-5, with TRBD2 identical over 12 bases. The germline CDR1 and CDR2 sequences are SGHNT and YENEEA. Trimming at V came to 5 bases and at J to 1 base, leaving 5 bases not matched to a gene. The CDR3 is 16 residues long. CDR3 DNA sequence: TGTGCCAGCAGCCCAAGGACTAGCGGGACCCAAGAGACCCAGTACTTC. This gives the protein CASSPRTSGTQETQYF. Full variable domain (outside the CDR3, taken from reference TRBV11-3 and TRBJ2-5): EAGVVQSPRYKIIEKKQPVAFWCNPISGHNTLYWYLQNLGQGPELLIRYENEEAVDDSQLPKDRFSAERLKGVDSTLKIQPAELGDSAVYLCASSPRTSGTQETQYFGPGTRLLVL.

CDR3 coding DNA: TGCGCCAGCAGCCCATCCTCAGGGGGCGCCCTCACCGGGGAGCTGTTTTTT. This gives the protein CASSPSSGGALTGELFF. The chain joins TRBV5-1 to TRBJ2-2, with TRBD1 matching over 8 bases. This CDR3 has 17 residues. CDR1 and CDR2 (germline): SGHRS, YFSETQ. V lost 4 bases to trimming and J lost 4 bases; unmatched junction nucleotides: 12.

This clone was observed a few times. The genes are TRBV4-1 and TRBJ2-2, with D possibly being TRBD2 (7 bases). Germline V gene lookup returns CDR1 MGHRA and CDR2 YSYEKL. Trimming stripped 8 bases from V and 5 bases from J, with 18 bases between. The CDR3 runs 15 residues. Here the CDR3 reads CASQERGGMTGELFF. The CDR3 DNA follows: TGCGCCAGCCAGGAAAGGGGGGGAATGACCGGGGAGCTGTTTTTT.

The genes are TRBV7-2 and TRBJ1-4, with 7 bases identical to TRBD1. The CDR3 length is 14 residues. V gave up 7 bases and J gave up 8 bases; unmatched junction bases: 10. Germline V lookup: CDR1 SGHTA, CDR2 FQGNSA. CDR3 DNA: TGTGCCAGCAACCTTGCAGGGGGGAGCGAAAAACTGTTTTTT. This codes for CASNLAGGSEKLFF.

Points on this clone: An end of the junction does not agree with germline; a read error may underlie this. This chain uses TRBV5-1 with TRBJ2-5, with D hard to call. Germline values: CDR1 SGHRS, CDR2 YFSETQ. The CDR3 extends over 13 amino acids. CDR3 DNA: TGTGCCAGCACCGCCTCGACTCGTGAGACCCAGTACTTC. Its translation is CASTASTRETQYF.

The chain links TRBV14 to TRBJ2-3; D unresolved. V lost 2 bases and J 6 bases, leaving 9 bases between the germline ends. Germline V lookup: CDR1 SGHDN, CDR2 FVKESK. The CDR3 spans 13 residues. The CDR3 region has the DNA TGTGCCAGCAGCCAAAACATCATGGATACGCAGTATTTT. This codes for CASSQNIMDTQYF.

This sequence joins TRBV2 and TRBJ1-5; TRBD1 aligns across 9 bases. Germline V CDR1 and CDR2: SNHLY, FYNNEI. The trim removed 5 bases at V and 2 bases at J, leaving 4 bases unmatched. This CDR3 has 15 residues. The CDR3: CASSMGQGGNQPQHF. Here the CDR3 DNA reads TGTGCCAGCAGTATGGGACAGGGAGGCAATCAGCCCCAGCATTTT.

With respect to this clone: A read error may produce the germline difference seen at one junction end. This chain joins TRBV5-1 and TRBJ2-2, with TRBD2 identical over 8 bases. The CDR3 totals 17 residues. The germline V gene has CDR1 SGHRS and CDR2 YFSETQ. The CDR3, as DNA: TGTGCCAGCAGCTTGGGACTAGATTCGCCGAACACCGGGGAGCTGTTTTTT. It translates to CASSLGLDSPNTGELFF.

The chain carries TRBV20-1 and TRBJ2-3; no reliable D call. The CDR3 runs to 13 residues. Trimming pared 3 bases from V and 5 bases from J, leaving 12 bases between. The germline gives CDR1 DFQATT, CDR2 SNEGSKA (reference sequence). The CDR3: CSASGPERDTQYF. CDR3 nucleotide sequence: TGCAGTGCTAGTGGCCCGGAGAGAGATACGCAGTATTTT.

The chain recombines TRBV6-6 with TRBJ2-5, with TRBD2 identical over 10 bases. Germline V CDR1 and CDR2: MNHNY, SVGAGI (reference sequence). The CDR3 is made up of 14 amino acids. The V and J ends lost 5 bases and 2 bases, in that order; junction bases with no gene match: 2. CDR3: CASSQAGGQETQYF. Here the CDR3 DNA reads TGTGCCAGCAGTCAAGCGGGGGGGCAAGAGACCCAGTACTTC.

The V and J genes are TRBV5-5 and TRBJ1-1; possible D gene TRBD1, 5 bases. CDR1 and CDR2 from the germline V gene are SGHKS and YYEKEE (reference sequence). The CDR3 has 14 residues. V was trimmed by 4 bases and J by 4 bases, leaving 14 bases between them. For the CDR3, the DNA is TGTGCCAGCAGCCCCTGGGGGGGTGGCACTGAAGCTTTCTTT. This codes for CASSPWGGGTEAFF.

V usage is TRBV5-1 and J usage is TRBJ2-7, with 11 bases lining up with TRBD1. J gave up 3 bases and V 4 bases, and 3 bases lay outside the gene matches. CDR3 length: 14 amino acids. Germline CDR1 reads SGHRS; CDR2 reads YFSETQ. The CDR3 spells CASSLGTGGYEQYV. The CDR3 DNA reads as TGCGCCAGCAGCCTTGGGACAGGGGGCTACGAGCAGTACGTC.

This clone came up a few times. The chain is built from TRBV19 and TRBJ1-1; D ambiguous. This CDR3 spans 14 amino acids. Trimming stripped 5 bases from V and 1 base from J, with 11 bases between. In germline, CDR1 is LNHDA, CDR2 SQIVND (reference sequence). CDR3 sequence reads: CASSQDWQNTEAFF. The CDR3 DNA reads as TGTGCCAGTAGTCAGGACTGGCAGAACACTGAAGCTTTCTTT. The complete variable domain, with remaining parts taken from reference TRBV19 and TRBJ1-1, reads DGGITQSPKYLFRKEGQNVTLSCEQNLNHDAMYWYRQDPGQGLRLIYYSQIVNDFQKGDIAEGYSVSREKKESFPLTVTSAQKNPTAFYLCASSQDWQNTEAFFGQGTRLTVV.

This rearrangement joins TRBV19 to TRBJ1-2; the D gene is possibly TRBD1 (5 bases). CDR3 length equals 13 residues. V dropped 6 bases and J dropped 5 bases, with 13 bases sitting between them. The V gene's germline CDR1 is LNHDA and CDR2 SQIVND (reference sequence). The CDR3 loop is CASSPQGLYGYTF. The DNA for the CDR3 is TGTGCCAGTAGCCCTCAGGGTTTGTATGGCTACACCTTC.

This clone is a singleton in its sample. The J gene is TRBJ1-3, the V gene TRBV3-1 (or the pseudogene TRBV3-2); a weak D match, TRBD1 (5 bases). Germline V gene sequence: CDR1 LGHDT, CDR2 YNNKEL (reference sequence). The CDR3 has 15 residues. V was cut by 5 bases and J by 1 base, with 12 bases left in between. CDR3 coding DNA: TGTGCCAGCAGCGCCCGAACAGGTTCTGGAAACACCATATATTTT. This translates into CASSARTGSGNTIYF.